The entry below describes one T cell receptor (beta chain). The specificity of this receptor is unknown. No base quality values were provided; no much bigger clone lies one nucleotide off. Clipping removes 4 bases from V and 2 bases from J, with 3 as the unmatched junction base count. Counted from cysteine to phenylalanine, this CDR3 has 14 amino acids. Only CDR3 DNA is held: 42 bases, read in frame from base 1. Via the germline V gene, CDR1 is LGHNA and CDR2 YNFKEQ. These data originate in a study of T cell changes during pregnancy in multiple sclerosis (dated 2019 in TCRdb). Concerning the study at large: The study looked at changes in the T cell repertoire across pregnancy in women with multiple sclerosis.

Library creation used the immunoSEQ multiplex PCR assay. Imported from immuneACCESS, the table was reduced by TCRdb to in-frame sequences with V and J called. These copies leave out some clones; in studies compared against another copy, an unresolved V gene accounts for under half, and the cause of the remainder is not known. In this sample the table shows roughly 53,000 clones, around nine tenths of which occur a single time. The ten largest clones take up approximately 3% of the sample. This sample comprised CD8+ T cells from peripheral blood mononuclear cells, obtained before pregnancy. The TCR was taken from a female donor with multiple sclerosis, enrolled in a pregnancy study. This chain is built from TRBV4-2 and TRBJ1-2; 8 bases in the junction line up with TRBD1. The DNA is as follows: TGTGCCAGCAGCCGGGGACAGGAGAACTATGGCTACACCTTC. It is translated as CASSRGQENYGYTF.